This record concerns one T cell receptor beta chain sequence. This sample was taken from a study of T-cell memory formation after mild COVID-19. The ends lost 4 bases at V and 4 bases at J; junction bases unmatched: 5. Germline values: CDR1 MNHEY, CDR2 SMNVEV (reference sequence). There are 14 residues in the CDR3. The 5'RACE method, run with constant-segment primers, produced TCR alpha and TCR beta cDNA libraries (carrying sample barcodes and UMIs). In TCRdb, the 5' RACE reads were re-called with MiXCR into one record per CDR3 protein. The sample yields some 490,000 distinct CDR3 sequences, 15% to 20% seen once.

This sequence originates from an adult woman who had mild COVID-19 (a few samples of this study predate the infection). Cell type and time point are not known. The J gene is TRBJ2-7, the V gene TRBV27, with 9 bases that match TRBD1. Sequenced sample: PBMCs or a T cell subset sorted from them (not recorded which). For the CDR3, the DNA is TGTGCCAGCAGTTCATGGACAGGGGAGTACGAGCAGTACTTC. Its protein is CASSSWTGEYEQYF.